This TCR beta chain was obtained from a study of cytomegalovirus exposure and HLA in healthy donors (TCRdb year 2017). Study-level background: An earlier analysis of a few hundred of the donors reported approximately 280 Gb of sequence data and 117 million unique TCR beta sequences obtained from roughly 170 million T cells. About 280 gigabases of sequencing data and approximately 85 million unique TCR sequences were included in an early release covering 550 to 800 HLA-typed donors. Among the roughly 400 genotyped donors, approximately 82% belonged to the genetic ancestry cluster associated with self-reported Caucasian donors. The study aimed to test whether cataloging public T cell receptors could reveal signatures of past pathogen exposure. The T cell repertoires of some 700 subjects were profiled by immunosequencing and related to cytomegalovirus serostatus. Besides the first cohort of roughly 660 subjects, a separate validation cohort made up of over 100 different subjects was used. High-throughput TCR immunosequencing, statistical association of individual TCRs with disease status, and machine learning were combined to predict cytomegalovirus infection status. A later analysis re-examined previously published TCR beta repertoires from over 500 donors and added high-resolution HLA genotyping to investigate patterns of TCR occurrence. In the later analysis, no new phenotypic data were used to find candidate immune exposures; instead, reliance was placed on TCR beta sequences and their occurrence across donors. To decide whether each TCR beta V gene segment behaved as functional or pseudogenic, an earlier analysis of several hundred of the donors relied on high-throughput TCR beta sequencing. Donor age, sex, ethnicity and CMV serostatus were compiled alongside the repertoire data. In a later genetic analysis, genome-wide SNP genotypes for 398 of the 666 donors were used, and that subset was treated as a discovery cohort. Every repertoire in the discovery cohort had been generated on one and the same sequencing platform. Class I and class II HLA loci were covered by the typing at four-digit resolution. Typing coverage differed by locus: A, B, C, DRB1 and DQB1 were typed in roughly 620-630 donors, DQA1 in about 560, DPA1 in approximately 610, and DPB1 in just under 480. About 5 DR-DQ haplotypes were handled as single units for association and clustering, since linkage in the cohort was strong. On average, around 240,000 unique TCR beta nucleotide sequences were sequenced per donor among a few hundred genotyped donors of the cohort, with around 19% of those sequences being non-productive.

General findings and caveats noted by the study authors: While some public TCRs were present in many individuals, most TCR sequences turned up only very rarely across donors. When HLA alleles, especially DR and DQ, strongly co-occurred, TCR associations were difficult to assign to individual alleles. A further reported finding was that TCR beta sequences accurately predicted the HLA-A and HLA-B alleles for most subjects in the first cohort. Correlated functional status among segregating V segments might reflect linkage disequilibrium, but an unknown experimental factor could not be ruled out. An association between a missense DCLRE1C variant and V-gene and J-gene trimming of TCR beta chains was found in a later genetic analysis and replicated in an independent cohort. CMV serostatus was the only immune exposure information available for the cohort. Because some donors lacked HLA typing at each locus, the association tests relied only on the typed subset. A later analysis found that most CMV-associated TCR beta chains appeared HLA-restricted, with HLA associations seemingly driven largely by CMV exposure. In a later analysis, HLA-associated TCR beta chains were found to be more clonally expanded and to have lower generation probabilities than equally common non-associated chains. A total of roughly 160 TCR beta chains were listed by the study as associated with cytomegalovirus. The presence/absence analyses assumed that sequencing depth was roughly uniform across donors, and that assumption may not be true. Broadly in line with IMGT annotations, most TCR beta V segments showed up in productive rearrangements about 90% or about 30% of the time in an earlier analysis of 450 to 600 of the donors. In a later analysis, the rate of TCR association differed among HLA loci, with DRB1 alleles having the most associated TCRs and HLA-C alleles having the fewest. Because counts were too low, 15 to 20 rarely observed V segments, including chromosome 9 orphons, were left out of the earlier analysis of 587 of the donors. A later genetic analysis reported fewer N-insertions in productive TCRs among donors in an Asian-associated ancestry cluster than the approximately 700-donor mean. The sequencing pipeline was judged likely to have produced a cluster of highly shared sequence variants as a technical artifact. In vitro tests confirmed that a few of the cytomegalovirus-associated TCR beta chains recognize cytomegalovirus antigens. In this cohort, only TCR beta chains were sequenced, and detectable features were limited by the absence of alpha or paired-chain data. A later analysis associated approximately 17,000 TCR beta sequences with specific HLA alleles at a false discovery rate of 0.05. Several of the top co-occurrence clusters appeared to be linked to parvovirus B19, influenza, CMV and Epstein-Barr virus, according to a later analysis. According to the authors, the approach could potentially be generalized to other disease states and immunological phenotypes. Cytomegalovirus status was reported to be diagnosed by the classifier with high specificity and sensitivity in both the original and validation cohorts.

Library creation used the immunoSEQ multiplex PCR assay. For the multiplex PCR, a mixture combining 60 forward primers for TCR Vbeta segments and 13 reverse primers for TCR Jbeta segments was used. The CDR3 region of rearranged TCR beta genes was amplified from genomic DNA with a multiplex PCR assay. The amplified TCR beta libraries were sequenced on the Illumina HiSeq System as 87-base-pair reads. Per the authors' processing: A later analysis tallied about 77 million unique TCR beta chains across the 550 to 850 repertoires, and around 9.9 million of those chains were shared by two or more donors. Raw reads were error-corrected and collapsed into unique sequences with a nearest-neighbor algorithm that merged closely related sequences to remove PCR and sequencing errors. To assign V, D and J gene segments, CDR3 sequences were aligned to IMGT reference sequences. Each retained sequence needed at least a six-nucleotide match to both a V gene segment and a J gene segment. A rearrangement was called productive if the CDR3 had no stop codons and remained in frame with V and J, and every other rearrangement was called non-productive. CDR3 was defined by IMGT convention, running from the second conserved V-encoded cysteine to the conserved J-encoded phenylalanine. The earlier analysis of about 570 of the donors excluded any sequence lacking an unambiguous match to a single V gene segment. An earlier analysis of a few hundred of the donors called V segments functional above 56.7% productive rearrangements and segregating when the between-donor standard deviation exceeded 5%. A statistical classification framework was built for diagnosing cytomegalovirus status from the catalog of TCR beta chain sequences. In a later analysis, V and J genes were assigned by comparing TCR nucleotide sequences against IMGT/GENE-DB human TR gene sequences. A later analysis assigned CDR3 sequences and most-parsimonious VDJ recombination scenarios with the TCRdist pipeline. A later analysis defined each TCR beta chain by its CDR3 amino acid sequence plus V-gene family, and excluded reads lacking a unique V-gene family. In a later analysis, a few hundred highly shared, low-generation-probability nucleotide sequences were removed to address suspected cross-contamination and a sequencing artifact. In a later analysis, a clonal expansion index for each public chain was calculated from normalized within-repertoire ranks of inferred template counts. In a later analysis, generation probabilities were computed with a VDJ recombination model fitted to out-of-frame rearrangements, and the resulting probabilities were checked against IGoR. Hypergeometric tests were used in a later analysis to score TCR-TCR, TCR-HLA and TCR-CMV co-occurrence, with a repertoire-size bias correction applied to the TCR pairs. False discovery rates were estimated in a later analysis by permuting HLA or CMV assignments 20 times. A later analysis grouped co-occurring TCRs with DBSCAN, adding TCRdist sequence similarity when clustering within HLA-allele-positive subsets. Co-occurrence clustering excluded repertoires with fewer than 30,000 or more than 120,000 public chains, plus five with anomalous nucleotide sharing. TCRdb carries this immuneACCESS record with in-frame sequences only. Its versions omit some clonotypes, under half of them owing to an unresolved V gene in the studies checked, with the rest unexplained. V and J calls and clone size are those listed in that table; D and trimming were worked out from the DNA. A total of 100,000 to 150,000 clones appear in this sample, roughly 71% of them only once. Clones ranked in the top ten supply 4% to 5% of the sample.

On this clone itself: Its target antigen remains unknown. The sample holds no much larger clone one base away, and base qualities are not on file.

The cohort comprised approximately 700 healthy bone marrow donors. Cohort members were all nominally healthy when sampled, although unrecorded immune exposures were likely present. The donor was CMV seropositive and was included in the group of 300 or so seropositive cohort members. Every donor gave a peripheral blood sample, and the peripheral blood mononuclear cells from that sample were used for TCR beta sequencing. The Qiagen DNeasy Blood Extraction Kit was used to extract genomic DNA from the blood cell samples. The sample taken for sequencing was PBMCs. This TCR was sampled from a woman aged 50 to 60 in good health and CMV-seropositive.

In nucleotides, the sequence is TGTGCCAGCAGTCCCACCACGGGATCCCAGTACTTC. This encodes CASSPTTGSQYF. The V and J segments used are TRBV6-1 and TRBJ2-5, with TRBD2 as a weak D call on 5 bases. Reading from cysteine to phenylalanine, the CDR3 counts 12 amino acids. Only the CDR3 DNA stays, 36 bases, in frame from base 1. Taken from the germline V gene, the CDR1 and CDR2 loops are MNHNS and SASEGT. V is reduced by 5 bases and J by 9 bases, leaving a spacing of 13 bases between them.